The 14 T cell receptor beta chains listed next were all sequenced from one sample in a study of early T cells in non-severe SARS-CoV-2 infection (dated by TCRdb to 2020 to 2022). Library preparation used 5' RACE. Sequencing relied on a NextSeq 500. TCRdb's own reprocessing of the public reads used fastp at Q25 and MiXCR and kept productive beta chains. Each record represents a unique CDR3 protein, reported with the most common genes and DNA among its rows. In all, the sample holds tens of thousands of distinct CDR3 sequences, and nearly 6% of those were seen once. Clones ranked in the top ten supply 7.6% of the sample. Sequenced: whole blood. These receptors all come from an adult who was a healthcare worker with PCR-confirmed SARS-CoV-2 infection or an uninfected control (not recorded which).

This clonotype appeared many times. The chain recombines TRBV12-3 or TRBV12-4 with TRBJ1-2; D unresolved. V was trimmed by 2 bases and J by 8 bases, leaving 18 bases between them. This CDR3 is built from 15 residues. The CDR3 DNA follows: TGTGCCAGCAGTTTAAAGGCACCTCAGAAGAACGGCTACACCTTC. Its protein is CASSLKAPQKNGYTF.

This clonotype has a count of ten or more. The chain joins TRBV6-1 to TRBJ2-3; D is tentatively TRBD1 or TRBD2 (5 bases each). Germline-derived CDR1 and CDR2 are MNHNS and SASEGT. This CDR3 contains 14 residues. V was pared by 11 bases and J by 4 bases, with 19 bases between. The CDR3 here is CACLEGQGPDTQYF. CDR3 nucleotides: TGTGCCTGCCTAGAGGGGCAGGGTCCAGATACGCAGTATTTT.

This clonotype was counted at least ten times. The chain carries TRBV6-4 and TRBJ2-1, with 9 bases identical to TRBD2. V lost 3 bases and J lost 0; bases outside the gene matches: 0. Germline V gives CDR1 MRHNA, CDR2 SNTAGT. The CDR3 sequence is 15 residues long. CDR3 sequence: CASSERGGSYNEQFF. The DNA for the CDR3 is TGTGCCAGCAGTGAGCGGGGGGGCTCCTACAATGAGCAGTTCTTC.

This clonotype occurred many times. In DNA form, the CDR3 reads TGTGCCAGCAGTTATTGGGGGAAAATACAGCCCCAGCATTTT. Protein sequence: CASSYWGKIQPQHF. This rearrangement joins TRBV6-6 to TRBJ1-5; TRBD1 is a possible D gene (5 bases). Trimming left V 3 bases short and J 7 bases short, with 13 bases between. Germline V gene data show CDR1 as MNHNY and CDR2 as SVGAGI (reference sequence). There are 14 residues in the CDR3.

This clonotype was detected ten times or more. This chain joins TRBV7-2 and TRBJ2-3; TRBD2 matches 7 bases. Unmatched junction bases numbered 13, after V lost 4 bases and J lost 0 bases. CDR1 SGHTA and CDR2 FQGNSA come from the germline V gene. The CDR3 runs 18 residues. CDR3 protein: CASSSPRLTGGSTDTQYF. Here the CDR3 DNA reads TGTGCCAGCAGCTCGCCCCGTCTGACGGGAGGCAGCACAGATACGCAGTATTTT.

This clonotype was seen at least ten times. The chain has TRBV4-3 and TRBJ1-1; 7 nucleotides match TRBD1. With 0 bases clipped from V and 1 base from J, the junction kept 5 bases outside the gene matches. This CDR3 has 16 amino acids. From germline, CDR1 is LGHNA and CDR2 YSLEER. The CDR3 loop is CASSQDGTVANTEAFF. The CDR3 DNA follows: TGCGCCAGCAGCCAAGATGGGACAGTGGCGAACACTGAAGCTTTCTTT.

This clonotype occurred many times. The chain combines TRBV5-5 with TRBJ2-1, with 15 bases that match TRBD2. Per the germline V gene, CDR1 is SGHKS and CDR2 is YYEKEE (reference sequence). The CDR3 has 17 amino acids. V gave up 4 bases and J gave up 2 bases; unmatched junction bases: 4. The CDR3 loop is CASSRTSGGAAYNEQFF. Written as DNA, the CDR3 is TGTGCCAGCAGCCGGACTAGCGGGGGGGCGGCCTACAATGAGCAGTTCTTC. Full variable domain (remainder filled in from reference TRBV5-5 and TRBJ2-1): DAGVTQSPTHLIKTRGQQVTLRCSPISGHKSVSWYQQVLGQGPQFIFQYYEKEERGRGNFPDRFSARQFPNYSSELNVNALLLGDSALYLCASSRTSGGAAYNEQFFGPGTRLTVL.

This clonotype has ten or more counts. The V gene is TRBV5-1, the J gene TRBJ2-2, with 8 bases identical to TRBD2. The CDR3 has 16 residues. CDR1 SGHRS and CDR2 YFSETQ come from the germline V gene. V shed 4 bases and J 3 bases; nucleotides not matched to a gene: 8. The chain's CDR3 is CASSDGGLADTGELFF. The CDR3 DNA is TGCGCCAGCAGCGATGGCGGACTAGCTGACACCGGGGAGCTGTTTTTT.

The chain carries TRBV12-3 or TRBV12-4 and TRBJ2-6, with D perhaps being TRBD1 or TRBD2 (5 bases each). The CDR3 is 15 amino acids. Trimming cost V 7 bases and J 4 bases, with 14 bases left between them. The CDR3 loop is CASTLIGAGANVLTF. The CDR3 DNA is TGTGCCAGCACCCTGATCGGGGCCGGGGCCAACGTCCTGACTTTC.

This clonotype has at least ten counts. Written as DNA, the CDR3 is TGCAGCGTAGCGCCGGGACAGGGTGCTGGCTACACCTTC. Translation gives CSVAPGQGAGYTF. The rearrangement uses TRBV29-1 and TRBJ1-2, with TRBD1 matching 9 bases. This CDR3 is 13 amino acids long. Germline V gene sequence: CDR1 SQVTM, CDR2 ANQGSEA. V lost 6 bases, J lost 7 bases, and 9 bases stayed unmatched.

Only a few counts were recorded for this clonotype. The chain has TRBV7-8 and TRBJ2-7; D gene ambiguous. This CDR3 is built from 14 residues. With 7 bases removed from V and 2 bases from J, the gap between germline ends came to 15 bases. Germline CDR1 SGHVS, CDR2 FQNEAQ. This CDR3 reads CASTPSVSAYEQYF. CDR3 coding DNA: TGTGCCAGCACCCCCTCGGTTTCGGCCTACGAGCAGTACTTC. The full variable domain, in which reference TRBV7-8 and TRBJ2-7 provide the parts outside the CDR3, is GAGVSQSPRYKVAKRGQDVALRCDPISGHVSLFWYQQALGQGPEFLTYFQNEAQLDKSGLPSDRFFAERPEGSVSTLKIQRTQQEDSAVYLCASTPSVSAYEQYFGPGTRLTVT.

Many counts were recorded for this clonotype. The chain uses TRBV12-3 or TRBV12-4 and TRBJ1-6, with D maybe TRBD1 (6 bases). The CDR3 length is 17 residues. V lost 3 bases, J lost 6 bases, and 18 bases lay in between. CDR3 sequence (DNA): TGTGCCAGCAGTTTTGCGAGGGGACAAGGCGGTAATTCACCCCTCCACTTT. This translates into CASSFARGQGGNSPLHF.

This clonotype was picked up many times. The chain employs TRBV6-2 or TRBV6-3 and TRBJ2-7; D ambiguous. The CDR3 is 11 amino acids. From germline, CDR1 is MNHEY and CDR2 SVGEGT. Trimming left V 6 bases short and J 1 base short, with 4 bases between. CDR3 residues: CASRRSYEQYF. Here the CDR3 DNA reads TGTGCCAGCAGACGATCCTACGAGCAGTACTTC.

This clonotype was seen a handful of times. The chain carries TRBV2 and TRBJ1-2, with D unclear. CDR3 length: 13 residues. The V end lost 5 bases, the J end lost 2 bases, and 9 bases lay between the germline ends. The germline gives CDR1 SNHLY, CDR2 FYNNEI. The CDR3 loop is CASSTDGNYGYTF. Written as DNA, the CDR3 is TGTGCCAGCAGTACCGACGGAAACTATGGCTACACCTTC.